These 4 T cell receptor beta chains were sequenced from one sample in a study of blood T cells in healthy people across ages. PCR was performed a second time for 7 to 11 cycles using a sample-barcoded 5' primer and a J-beta primer mix. TCRdb re-called the 5' RACE reads with MiXCR, one entry per CDR3 protein. Here the sample spans 450,000 to 700,000 distinct CDR3 sequences, about 26% being singletons. The material sequenced was blood. The source of these receptors is a woman between 70 and 85 years old in good health.

V gene TRBV18 combines with J gene TRBJ1-2, with D perhaps matching TRBD1 (5 bases). Trimming removed 2 bases at V and 3 bases at J, with 10 bases between. CDR3 length: 14 residues. Germline loops: CDR1 KGHSH, CDR2 LQKENI. DNA for the CDR3: TGTGCCAGCTCACCAGCAGGGAAAGACTATGGCTACACCTTC. It codes for CASSPAGKDYGYTF.

This chain links TRBV9 with TRBJ1-2; the match to TRBD1 covers 7 bases. Germline values: CDR1 SGDLS, CDR2 YYNGEE. The junction had 6 bases not matched to a gene; V was cut back by 0 bases and J by 4 bases. CDR3 size: 15 residues. The CDR3 DNA reads TGTGCCAGCAGCGTAGAGGCAGGGGGAATCTATGGCTACACCTTC. It is translated as CASSVEAGGIYGYTF.

This clonotype has more than one count but fewer than ten. This CDR3 reads CSARDGGLNYGYTF. For the CDR3, the DNA is TGCAGTGCTAGAGATGGAGGACTGAACTATGGCTACACCTTC. The J gene is TRBJ1-2, the V gene TRBV20-1; D is undetermined. Germline V gene sequence: CDR1 DFQATT, CDR2 SNEGSKA (reference sequence). This CDR3 spans 14 amino acids. Trimming left V 0 bases short and J 2 bases short, with 10 bases between.

This clonotype was seen a handful of times. The rearrangement uses TRBV6-2 or TRBV6-3 and TRBJ2-1; the D is unclear. Germline V CDR1 and CDR2: MNHEY, SVGEGT. CDR3 length equals 11 residues. Trimming shortened V by 4 bases and J by 10 bases, and 8 bases separated the two germline ends. CDR3 DNA sequence: TGTGCCAGCAGTTTCTACAGAGAGCAGTTCTTC. This sequence encodes CASSFYREQFF.